The 30 T cell receptor beta chains below were found in one sample sequenced in a study of shared clonotypes between healthy human individuals. The table came from immunoSEQ multiplex PCR; TCRdb's copy has only in-frame clones and leaves some out. Altogether roughly 170,000 clones are present, around 63% being singletons, with the ten largest covering around 9.3%. The specimen sequenced was memory CD4+ T cells sorted from blood. Stated subset: CD45RA-negative fraction. Receptors originate from a man aged 25 to 40 in good health.

This clone appeared a few times. Here the CDR3 reads CASRTNGQGGYNEQFF. The CDR3, as DNA: TGTGCCAGCAGAACCAACGGACAGGGCGGGTACAATGAGCAGTTCTTC. V is TRBV28 and J is TRBJ2-1; 8 bases fit TRBD1. V lost 6 bases and J lost 4; bases outside the gene matches: 11. Germline CDR1 reads MDHEN; CDR2 reads SYDVKM. The CDR3 loop spans 16 amino acids.

V and J are TRBV19 and TRBJ2-7; D not resolved. This CDR3 is built from 14 residues. Trimming shortened V by 5 bases and J by 2 bases, and 13 bases separated the two germline ends. Germline V CDR1 and CDR2: LNHDA, SQIVND (reference sequence). The CDR3 DNA is TGTGCCAGTAGTCGTCCGACACTTCCCTACGAGCAGTACTTC. It codes for CASSRPTLPYEQYF. The variable domain in full, completed from reference TRBV19 and TRBJ2-7, reads DGGITQSPKYLFRKEGQNVTLSCEQNLNHDAMYWYRQDPGQGLRLIYYSQIVNDFQKGDIAEGYSVSREKKESFPLTVTSAQKNPTAFYLCASSRPTLPYEQYFGPGTRLTVT.

The rearrangement links TRBV25-1 to TRBJ2-5; D possibly corresponds to TRBD1 (8 bases). This CDR3 region has 13 residues. Between the trimmed V and J ends, which lost 6 bases and 5 bases, there was a span of 13 bases. Germline loops: CDR1 MGHDK, CDR2 SYGVNS. Written as DNA, the CDR3 is TGTGCCAGCAGCAAACAGGGGGGGGAGACCCAGTACTTC. It yields the protein CASSKQGGETQYF.

The chain couples TRBV5-4 to TRBJ2-5, with D unclear. CDR1 is SGHNT and CDR2 is YYREEE in the germline V gene (reference sequence). V lost 4 bases and J 3 bases, leaving 10 bases between the germline ends. The CDR3 extends over 13 amino acids. The CDR3 sequence is CASSRDPEETQYF. The CDR3 nucleotides read TGTGCCAGCAGCCGCGACCCGGAAGAGACCCAGTACTTC. Complete variable domain (other parts from reference TRBV5-4 and TRBJ2-5): ETGVTQSPTHLIKTRGQQVTLRCSSQSGHNTVSWYQQALGQGPQFIFQYYREEENGRGNFPPRFSGLQFPNYSSELNVNALELDDSALYLCASSRDPEETQYFGPGTRLLVL.

CDR3 loop: CASSSDREGEKLFF. In DNA form, the CDR3 reads TGTGCCAGCAGCTCCGACAGGGAAGGTGAAAAACTGTTTTTT. The V gene is TRBV5-4, the J gene TRBJ1-4, with TRBD1 identical over 7 bases. The V gene's germline CDR1 is SGHNT and CDR2 YYREEE (reference sequence). The J segment lost 7 bases and the V segment lost 3 bases, leaving 6 bases of the junction unmatched. The CDR3 length is 14 residues.

The V gene is TRBV5-1, the J gene TRBJ1-4; TRBD1 might be the D (5 bases). CDR3 length equals 15 residues. Looked up from germline, CDR1 is SGHRS and CDR2 is YFSETQ. The ends were cut back, 5 bases at V and 7 bases at J, with 18 bases in the middle. The CDR3 protein is CASSSGGAVGEKLFF. The CDR3 nucleotides read TGCGCCAGCAGTAGTGGAGGGGCCGTCGGTGAAAAACTGTTTTTT.

The rearrangement uses TRBV4-3 and TRBJ1-5, with D perhaps matching TRBD1 (5 bases). This CDR3 is built from 14 residues. Per germline, CDR1 LGHNA and CDR2 YSLEER. Trimming pared 0 bases from V and 5 bases from J, leaving 8 bases between. The CDR3 bases are TGCGCCAGCAGCCAAGAAGGAGGGGATCAGCCCCAGCATTTT. The encoded protein is CASSQEGGDQPQHF.

The rearrangement joins TRBV28 to TRBJ2-7; tentatively, D is TRBD2 (5 bases). Trimming removed 11 bases from V and 6 bases from J, with 17 bases in between. The CDR3 covers 12 residues. CDR1 is MDHEN, CDR2 SYDVKM, per germline. CDR3 nucleotides: TGTGCCGAATCACGGCCGAGGGCCGAGCAGTACTTC. Translation gives CAESRPRAEQYF. Full variable domain (remainder filled in from reference TRBV28 and TRBJ2-7): DVKVTQSSRYLVKRTGEKVFLECVQDMDHENMFWYRQDPGLGLRLIYFSYDVKMKEKGDIPEGYSVSREKKERFSLILESASTNQTSMYLCAESRPRAEQYFGPGTRLTVT.

This clone was seen many times. The chain has TRBV6-1 and TRBJ1-2; D gene uncertain. The germline CDR1 and CDR2 sequences are MNHNS and SASEGT. CDR3 length: 13 amino acids. V lost 2 bases, J lost 8 bases, and 12 bases lay in between. CDR3 region: CASSERRSRGYTF. CDR3 in DNA: TGTGCCAGCAGTGAAAGGAGGTCGAGGGGCTACACCTTC.

The rearrangement uses TRBV27 and TRBJ1-1, with a possible D match to TRBD1 (5 bases). Trimming pared 5 bases from V and 7 bases from J, leaving 11 bases between. CDR3 length equals 12 residues. CDR1 and CDR2 from the germline V gene are MNHEY and SMNVEV (reference sequence). CDR3 sequence (DNA): TGTGCCAGCAGTAACAGACAGTATGAAGCTTTCTTT. The encoded protein is CASSNRQYEAFF.

This rearrangement joins TRBV11-2 to TRBJ1-1; D might be TRBD1 (5 bases). The CDR3 consists of 13 residues. V gave up 6 bases and J gave up 11 bases, with 19 bases separating them. The germline CDR1 and CDR2 sequences are SGHAT and FQNNGV. For the CDR3, the DNA is TGTGCCAGCAGGCCAGCCGGGGGTGGCGACGCTTTCTTT. Protein sequence: CASRPAGGGDAFF.

The J gene is TRBJ2-7, the V gene TRBV10-3; no clear D. Between the trimmed V and J ends, which lost 2 bases and 5 bases, there was a span of 7 bases. This CDR3 region has 12 residues. In germline, CDR1 is ENHRY, CDR2 SYGVKD. The CDR3 protein is CAISERVNEQYF. The DNA for the CDR3 is TGTGCCATCAGTGAGCGGGTAAACGAGCAGTACTTC.

The chain couples TRBV9 to TRBJ2-1, with D tentatively TRBD2 (6 bases). Per germline, CDR1 SGDLS and CDR2 YYNGEE. Trimming stripped 4 bases from V and 5 bases from J, with 13 bases between. This CDR3 is 14 amino acids long. The CDR3 is CASSIGSGNNEQFF. The CDR3 nucleotides read TGTGCCAGCAGCATCGGGAGTGGCAACAATGAGCAGTTCTTC.

This sequence joins TRBV7-2 and TRBJ2-1; D uncertain. The CDR3 runs 15 residues. Germline CDR1 reads SGHTA; CDR2 reads FQGNSA. V lost 4 bases and J lost 0, with 10 bases in between. The CDR3 protein is CASSSAVGSYNEQFF. CDR3 nucleotides: TGTGCCAGCAGCTCCGCCGTCGGCTCCTACAATGAGCAGTTCTTC.

A word on this clone: A junction boundary mismatches the germline segment, possibly from a read error. This chain joins TRBV25-1 and TRBJ2-2, with D uncertain. Germline CDR1 MGHDK, CDR2 SYGVNS. CDR3 size: 11 residues. The CDR3 nucleotides are TGTGCAAGCAGCCCGACCGGGGAGCTGTTTTTT. Translated: CASSPTGELFF.

The chain recombines TRBV19 with TRBJ1-1, with unresolved D. The ends were cut back, 4 bases at V and 1 base at J, with 7 bases in the middle. The CDR3 contains 13 residues. Per the germline V gene, CDR1 is LNHDA and CDR2 is SQIVND (reference sequence). CDR3 region: CASSTTANTEAFF. In DNA, the CDR3 is TGTGCCAGTAGTACAACAGCGAACACTGAAGCTTTCTTT.

The chain uses TRBV6-5 and TRBJ2-5; D gene unclear. This CDR3 comprises 13 residues. Between the trimmed V and J ends, which lost 2 bases and 5 bases, there was a span of 9 bases. The V gene's germline CDR1 is MNHEY and CDR2 SVGAGI. The CDR3 DNA reads TGTGCCAGCAGTTACGAAATTGATGAGACCCAGTACTTC. Amino acids: CASSYEIDETQYF.

V and J are TRBV15 and TRBJ2-5, with 12 bases aligning to TRBD2. This CDR3 spans 16 amino acids. The V and J ends lost 4 bases and 5 bases, in that order; junction bases with no gene match: 8. Looked up from germline, CDR1 is LNHNV and CDR2 is YYDKDF (reference sequence). CDR3 DNA: TGTGCCACCAGCATCCCACTAGCGGGAGGAGGCGAGACCCAGTACTTC. Amino acids: CATSIPLAGGGETQYF. Looking up the rest from reference TRBV15 and TRBJ2-5 gives the full variable domain: DAMVIQNPRYQVTQFGKPVTLSCSQTLNHNVMYWYQQKSSQAPKLLFHYYDKDFNNEADTPDNFQSRRPNTSFCFLDIRSPGLGDTAMYLCATSIPLAGGGETQYFGPGTRLLVL.

This clone was found a few times. This chain connects TRBV5-1 to TRBJ2-7; D is perhaps TRBD1 (8 bases). This CDR3 contains 15 residues. Germline CDR1 SGHRS, CDR2 YFSETQ. V gave up 0 bases and J gave up 5 bases, with 15 bases separating them. CDR3 nucleotides: TGCGCCAGCAGCTTGGATCACAGGGGGAGGGACGAGCAGTACTTC. Translating it yields CASSLDHRGRDEQYF.

This chain links TRBV18 with TRBJ2-7; a weak D match, TRBD1 (6 bases). Germline assignment: CDR1 KGHSH and CDR2 LQKENI. V was cut by 4 bases and J by 0 bases, with 13 bases left in between. The CDR3 sequence is 15 residues long. This CDR3 reads CASSRSRDTSYEQYF. The CDR3 DNA reads TGTGCCAGCTCACGGAGCCGGGACACCTCCTACGAGCAGTACTTC.

The rearrangement joins TRBV14 to TRBJ2-3; 8 positions agree with TRBD2. CDR3 length: 13 residues. The germline V gene has CDR1 SGHDN and CDR2 FVKESK. J gave up 13 bases and V 1 base, and 7 bases lay outside the gene matches. The chain's CDR3 is CASSQASGLGKYF. The DNA for the CDR3 is TGTGCCAGCAGCCAAGCCTCGGGACTAGGGAAGTATTTT.

The chain recombines TRBV5-1 with TRBJ2-5; TRBD2 matches at 7 bases. Germline CDR1 is SGHRS and CDR2 is YFSETQ. With 7 bases clipped from V and 5 bases from J, the junction kept 11 bases outside the gene matches. There are 14 residues in the CDR3. Written as DNA, the CDR3 is TGCGCCAGCCGCCCCGGGGGGTCGGAGGAGACCCAGTACTTC. Translation: CASRPGGSEETQYF.

The genes are TRBV15 and TRBJ2-3, with TRBD1 matching 8 bases. The J segment lost 4 bases and the V segment lost 0 bases, leaving 9 bases of the junction unmatched. Looked up from germline, CDR1 is LNHNV and CDR2 is YYDKDF (reference sequence). The CDR3 consists of 17 residues. Here the CDR3 DNA reads TGTGCCACCAGCAGAGATTACTACAGGGGGTTGGCAGATACGCAGTATTTT. This sequence encodes CATSRDYYRGLADTQYF.

The rearrangement joins TRBV5-4 to TRBJ2-1; tentatively, D is TRBD2 (6 bases). The germline CDR1 and CDR2 sequences are SGHNT and YYREEE (reference sequence). Trimming left V 4 bases short and J 2 bases short, with 16 bases between. There are 16 residues in the CDR3. CDR3 DNA sequence: TGTGCCAGCAGCCGGTCAGCGGGCAGACCCTACAATGAGCAGTTCTTC. This translates into CASSRSAGRPYNEQFF.

The chain is built from TRBV25-1 and TRBJ2-2; 7 bases line up with TRBD2. After removal of 7 bases from V and 1 base from J, the junction contained 3 bases not matched to a gene. Germline V CDR1 and CDR2: MGHDK, SYGVNS. This CDR3 is 14 amino acids long. CDR3 coding DNA: TGTGCCAGCATCGGCGGGGGGAACACCGGGGAGCTGTTTTTT. Translating gives CASIGGGNTGELFF.

The chain couples TRBV7-2 to TRBJ2-3; TRBD1 might be the D (5 bases). The V gene lost 1 base and the J gene lost 1 base, with 12 bases spanning the gap. In germline, CDR1 is SGHTA, CDR2 FQGNSA. The CDR3 runs 16 residues. The CDR3 loop reads CASSLGRGSRTDTQYF. CDR3 sequence (DNA): TGTGCCAGCAGCTTAGGTAGGGGATCCCGCACAGATACGCAGTATTTT.

This clone has just a few counts. The rearrangement uses TRBV2 and TRBJ1-1; D unclear. Germline V CDR1 and CDR2: SNHLY, FYNNEI. This CDR3 region has 15 residues. V dropped 7 bases and J dropped 4 bases, with 19 bases sitting between them. The CDR3 DNA sequence: TGTGCCAGCAATGATCTACGTTTTAAGCGCACTGAAGCTTTCTTT. Protein: CASNDLRFKRTEAFF.

A single count supports this clone. The chain employs TRBV7-9 and TRBJ2-7, with 7 bases lining up with TRBD2. Germline V gene data show CDR1 as SEHNR and CDR2 as FQNEAQ (reference sequence). The CDR3 spans 14 residues. The V segment lost 5 bases and the J segment 4 bases; nucleotides outside the gene matches: 8. DNA of the CDR3: TGTGCCAGCAGCCAGAGGGAGGGGAGTTACGAGCAGTACTTC. Encoded protein: CASSQREGSYEQYF.

The CDR3 coding sequence is TGTGCCAGCAGCGCCCCGGGACAGGGGTTCCACGAGACCCAGTACTTC. Residues: CASSAPGQGFHETQYF. This chain connects TRBV9 to TRBJ2-5; 10 bases match TRBD1. Germline assignment: CDR1 SGDLS and CDR2 YYNGEE. The CDR3 contains 16 residues. The trim removed 3 bases at V and 5 bases at J, leaving 10 bases unmatched.

This rearrangement joins TRBV5-5 to TRBJ2-2; unclear D gene. This CDR3 has 14 residues. Trimming removed 0 bases from V and 1 base from J, with 4 bases in between. Germline values: CDR1 SGHKS, CDR2 YYEKEE (reference sequence). DNA for the CDR3: TGTGCCAGCAGCTTGGGACTGAACACCGGGGAGCTGTTTTTT. Translated, it gives CASSLGLNTGELFF.